A single sample is the source of the 11 T cell receptor beta chains below, sequenced in a study of CD8 T cells in Susac syndrome. Random-hexamer reverse transcription was applied to roughly 0.5 to 1 ug RNA. TCRdb re-analysed the immunoSEQ multiplex PCR reads in MiXCR, keeping a single row per CDR3 protein. The table records 150,000 to 200,000 distinct CDR3 sequences, about 95% of them present only once. Material: CD4+ T cells from PBMCs. These TCRs come from a human donor in good health.

The chain employs TRBV30 and TRBJ2-3; D is uncertain. The CDR3 totals 15 residues. The ends were cut back, 2 bases at V and 5 bases at J, with 17 bases in the middle. Germline V gives CDR1 GTSNPN, CDR2 SVGIG (reference sequence). Written as DNA, the CDR3 is TGTGCCTGGAGTCTCCGCCGGGCCGTGGAAGATACGCAGTATTTT. Its translation: CAWSLRRAVEDTQYF.

This clonotype was seen just once. V and J are TRBV7-9 and TRBJ2-1; 9 positions match TRBD2. After removal of 9 bases from V and 6 bases from J, the junction contained 3 bases not matched to a gene. Germline V gives CDR1 SEHNR, CDR2 FQNEAQ (reference sequence). The CDR3 extends over 12 amino acids. The CDR3 sequence: CASSGGGNEQFF. In DNA form, the CDR3 reads TGTGCCAGTAGCGGGGGAGGCAATGAGCAGTTCTTC.

The rearrangement links TRBV19 to TRBJ1-2; 8 bases are shared with TRBD1. J was trimmed by 3 bases and V by 6 bases; bases with no gene match: 6. The germline gives CDR1 LNHDA, CDR2 SQIVND (reference sequence). This CDR3 has 14 amino acids. CDR3 nucleotides: TGTGCCAGTAGCTCACTACAGGGGGACTATGGCTACACCTTC. Translated: CASSSLQGDYGYTF. Combining the CDR3 with reference TRBV19 and TRBJ1-2 gives the whole variable domain DGGITQSPKYLFRKEGQNVTLSCEQNLNHDAMYWYRQDPGQGLRLIYYSQIVNDFQKGDIAEGYSVSREKKESFPLTVTSAQKNPTAFYLCASSSLQGDYGYTFGSGTRLTVV.

The V and J genes are TRBV29-1 and TRBJ2-3; D may be TRBD1 or TRBD2 (6 bases each). Trimming stripped 4 bases from V and 6 bases from J, with 14 bases between. The CDR3 is made up of 13 amino acids. Per the germline V gene, CDR1 is SQVTM and CDR2 is ANQGSEA. The CDR3 loop is CSVGSRGGDTQYF. The CDR3 region has the DNA TGCAGCGTTGGTTCCAGGGGAGGCGATACGCAGTATTTT.

This chain connects TRBV4-3 to TRBJ2-2, with D hard to call. The CDR3 consists of 14 residues. V lost 5 bases and J 4 bases, leaving 11 bases between the germline ends. Germline values: CDR1 LGHNA, CDR2 YSLEER. The CDR3 DNA reads TGCGCCAGCAGCGCCCGCCCCAGCACCGGGGAGCTGTTTTTT. This gives the protein CASSARPSTGELFF.

This clonotype was detected only once. The rearrangement joins TRBV3-1 to TRBJ2-7; D not resolved. Germline CDR1 and CDR2: LGHDT and YNNKEL (reference sequence). V lost 5 bases and J lost 3, with 8 bases in between. The CDR3 runs 12 residues. CDR3 sequence: CASSEYYYEQYF. The DNA for the CDR3 is TGTGCCAGCAGCGAGTATTACTACGAGCAGTACTTC.

This rearrangement joins TRBV7-9 to TRBJ2-3; D not resolved. In germline, CDR1 is SEHNR, CDR2 FQNEAQ (reference sequence). The CDR3 consists of 13 residues. V was shortened by 4 bases and J by 8 bases, with 13 bases between the two germline ends. The CDR3 is CASSSDGPGTQYF. The DNA of the CDR3 is TGTGCCAGCAGCTCTGACGGTCCGGGTACGCAGTATTTT.

This clonotype was detected only once. The chain combines TRBV10-3 with TRBJ2-3; D may be TRBD1 or TRBD2 (6 bases each). The germline V gene encodes CDR1 ENHRY and CDR2 SYGVKD. The V gene lost 4 bases and the J gene lost 4 bases, with 18 bases spanning the gap. CDR3 length: 16 amino acids. Here the CDR3 reads CAISGGGGGAADTQYF. The CDR3 nucleotides are TGTGCCATCAGTGGGGGAGGAGGGGGAGCCGCAGATACGCAGTATTTT.

The chain links TRBV20-1 to TRBJ2-7; D possibly uses TRBD1 or TRBD2 (7 bases each). This CDR3 comprises 11 residues. Trimming removed 5 bases at V and 7 bases at J, with 12 bases between. Germline V gene data show CDR1 as DFQATT and CDR2 as SNEGSKA (reference sequence). The CDR3 loop is CSAHRGGEQYF. In DNA form, the CDR3 reads TGCAGTGCTCACAGGGGAGGGGAGCAGTACTTC.

The CDR3 protein is CASSHPPNRASAAEAFF. The CDR3 DNA is TGCGCCAGCAGTCACCCTCCGAACAGGGCTAGCGCCGCTGAAGCTTTCTTT. The rearrangement joins TRBV23-1 to TRBJ1-1, with TRBD1 as a possible D gene (6 bases). TRBV23-1 is placed among ORFs of uncertain function. The CDR3 runs to 17 residues. V dropped 3 bases and J dropped 6 bases, with 23 bases sitting between them.

The chain is built from TRBV27 and TRBJ1-5, with D possibly matching TRBD1 (5 bases). This CDR3 is built from 12 residues. V was pared by 3 bases and J by 7 bases, with 7 bases between. The germline CDR1 and CDR2 sequences are MNHEY and SMNVEV (reference sequence). CDR3 sequence: CASSFWGQPQHF. The CDR3 DNA reads as TGTGCCAGCAGTTTTTGGGGGCAGCCCCAGCATTTT.